This T cell receptor (beta chain) comes out of a study of blood T cells in healthy people across ages. Points from the study as a whole: More naive CD4+ cells and higher diversity were found in long-lived than in aged donors. Diversity of TCR beta per million T cells declined in a roughly linear way with age.

Sample-barcoded 5' priming and a J-beta primer mix drove a second PCR of roughly 6 to 12 cycles. CDR3-containing paired-end reads numbering at least 2.5 million came from each sample. TCRdb used MiXCR to reprocess the 5' RACE reads, holding one entry per CDR3 protein. The profile shows some 760,000 distinct CDR3 sequences, roughly 25% of them singletons. A word on this clonotype: Its antigen remains unknown.

Germline values: CDR1 ENHRY, CDR2 SYGVKD. The CDR3 has 12 residues. J lost 8 bases, V lost 2 bases, and 2 bases had no gene match. The data were also submitted as part of a second study, on T cells of mothers and their children. That work contributes: Nine systemically healthy Caucasian donors: three mothers, six children.

The genes are TRBV10-3 and TRBJ1-1; 7 positions match TRBD1. The sequencing sample was made of blood. The clonotype comes from a boy aged 10-17 years in good health. The CDR3 loop reads CAISELDREAFF. CDR3 in DNA: TGTGCCATCAGTGAGCTGGACAGGGAAGCTTTCTTT.